One and the same sample provided the 28 T cell receptor beta chains below, sequenced in a study of breast tumors, draining lymph nodes, adjacent tissues. Samples came from axillary lymph nodes draining the breast cancer. TCRdb recomputed calls from the multiplex PCR reads with MiXCR, one row per CDR3 protein. Here the sample spans 100,000 to 150,000 distinct CDR3 sequences, more than 20% being singletons. The source material was axillary lymph node tissue. The receptor set was obtained from a female donor with breast cancer. Some clones in this sample may be carry-over from other donors' samples.

CDR3 in DNA: TGTGCCTGGAACCGGGGACAGGGGCCCCACGAGCAGTACTTC. Protein: CAWNRGQGPHEQYF. This sequence joins TRBV30 and TRBJ2-7, with 10 positions matching TRBD1. J was trimmed by 5 bases and V by 4 bases; bases with no gene match: 8. The CDR3 is 14 amino acids. CDR1 and CDR2 (germline): GTSNPN, SVGIG (reference sequence).

This clonotype was seen at least ten times. The chain links TRBV20-1 to TRBJ1-2; no clear D gene. Trimming cost V 1 base and J 3 bases, with 9 bases left between them. This CDR3 spans 13 amino acids. Germline V CDR1 and CDR2: DFQATT, SNEGSKA (reference sequence). The CDR3 spells CSARGSGDYGYTF. The CDR3 bases are TGCAGTGCTAGAGGATCAGGCGACTATGGCTACACCTTC.

This clonotype was counted at least ten times. The chain combines TRBV7-2 with TRBJ2-7; 7 bases are a match to TRBD1. The J segment lost 2 bases and the V segment lost 4 bases, leaving 8 bases of the junction unmatched. The CDR3 has 15 residues. Germline V gives CDR1 SGHTA, CDR2 FQGNSA. The DNA for the CDR3 is TGTGCCAGCAGCTCCAGGACAGGTCCTCCCTACGAGCAGTACTTC. Translating it yields CASSSRTGPPYEQYF.

A word on this clonotype: Here the CDR3 omits its conserved ending phenylalanine or tryptophan, so a read error is the likely source. The V gene is TRBV18, the J gene TRBJ2-3, with 8 bases identical to TRBD1. V lost 3 bases to trimming and J lost 5 bases; unmatched junction nucleotides: 4. The CDR3 contains 14 residues. Germline values: CDR1 KGHSH, CDR2 LQKENI. CDR3 nucleotides: TGTGCCAGCTCACCTCTAGACAGGGGAGATACGCAGTATTCT. The encoded protein is CASSPLDRGDTQYS.

Many counts were recorded for this clonotype. The chain couples TRBV13 to TRBJ1-2; 8 nucleotides line up with TRBD1. With 5 bases clipped from V and 5 bases from J, the junction kept 7 bases outside the gene matches. Germline V gives CDR1 PRHDT, CDR2 FYEKMQ (reference sequence). The CDR3 consists of 14 residues. The CDR3 sequence: CASSPDRAGYGYTF. The CDR3 coding sequence is TGTGCCAGCAGCCCGGACAGGGCAGGGTATGGCTACACCTTC.

Of note for this clonotype: A clone one base away is much larger, so this may be a read error. As the CDR3 is not closed by the conserved phenylalanine or tryptophan, this likely results from a read error. V is TRBV11-3 and J is TRBJ2-1, with D uncertain. Germline V gene data show CDR1 as SGHNT and CDR2 as YENEEA. Between the trimmed V and J ends, which lost 0 bases and 4 bases, there was a span of 10 bases. This CDR3 is built from 15 residues. CDR3 DNA sequence: TGTGCCAGCAGCTTAGAAGGGTCTGGTTACAATGAGCAGTTCCTC. Translated: CASSLEGSGYNEQFL.

This clonotype came up many times. The gene calls are TRBV12-3 or TRBV12-4 and TRBJ1-5; a weak D match, TRBD1 (5 bases). Trimming took 1 base from V and 3 from J, leaving 13 bases between them. The CDR3 runs 16 residues. The DNA of the CDR3 is TGTGCCAGCAGTTTAGATTATGGAGGGGCCAATCAGCCCCAGCATTTT. Protein: CASSLDYGGANQPQHF.

This clonotype was seen only a few times. This could be a read error, since a much larger clone is one nucleotide away. This is likely a read error, given that the CDR3 carries no conserved phenylalanine or tryptophan at its end. The gene calls are TRBV20-1 and TRBJ2-1; the D gene is possibly TRBD2 (6 bases). With 3 bases removed from V and 4 bases from J, the gap between germline ends came to 13 bases. This CDR3 has 14 residues. Germline CDR1 and CDR2: DFQATT and SNEGSKA (reference sequence). CDR3 in amino acids: CSASGRKGYNEQFS. CDR3 sequence (DNA): TGCAGTGCTAGCGGGAGAAAGGGATACAATGAGCAGTTCTCC.

This clonotype was observed many times. This chain links TRBV15 with TRBJ2-1; 10 nucleotides line up with TRBD1. V lost 5 bases, J lost 8 bases, and 9 bases stayed unmatched. The CDR3 totals 15 residues. CDR1 and CDR2 (germline): LNHNV, YYDKDF (reference sequence). The CDR3 loop reads CATSFRDRGVDEQFF. CDR3 nucleotide sequence: TGTGCCACCAGCTTCCGGGACAGGGGTGTAGATGAGCAGTTCTTC.

This clonotype came up many times. This chain links TRBV2 with TRBJ2-3; no clear D gene. The ends were cut back, 6 bases at V and 9 bases at J, with 10 bases in the middle. The CDR3 covers 11 residues. CDR1 SNHLY and CDR2 FYNNEI come from the germline V gene. CDR3 sequence: CASRQSGTQYF. CDR3 bases: TGTGCCAGCAGACAATCCGGGACGCAGTATTTT.

A note on this clonotype: A read error may be the cause here, since a much bigger clone is one base away. A read error is likely, as this CDR3 ends without the conserved phenylalanine or tryptophan. The chain couples TRBV10-3 to TRBJ2-5; 10 bases agree with TRBD1. The germline CDR1 and CDR2 sequences are ENHRY and SYGVKD. The J segment lost 5 bases and the V segment lost 4 bases, leaving 13 bases of the junction unmatched. The CDR3 runs 17 residues. CDR3 sequence (DNA): TGTGCCATCAGTGGATCTCCATCGACAGGGGGCAGGGAGACCCAGTACTCC. Protein product: CAISGSPSTGGRETQYS.

V gene TRBV18 combines with J gene TRBJ1-5; 8 positions agree with TRBD1. V trimming: 3 bases; J trimming: 9 bases; junction bases outside the gene matches: 10. The length of the CDR3 is 15 residues. Germline-derived CDR1 and CDR2 are KGHSH and LQKENI. CDR3 DNA sequence: TGTGCCAGCTCACCCGGACAGGGCCCTGGATGGCCCCAGCATTTT. Translation gives CASSPGQGPGWPQHF.

This clonotype was detected a few times. The chain combines TRBV4-2 with TRBJ2-4; D is perhaps TRBD2 (5 bases). The CDR3 runs 14 residues. Trimming removed 0 bases from V and 8 bases from J, with 11 bases in between. CDR1 LGHNA and CDR2 YNFKEQ come from the germline V gene. CDR3 loop: CASSQERGRDIQYF. The CDR3 DNA follows: TGTGCCAGCAGCCAAGAACGGGGAAGGGACATTCAGTACTTC.

A word on this clonotype: Sequence at one end of the junction differs from germline and may be a read error. The rearrangement joins TRBV28 to TRBJ1-2; a weak D match, TRBD1 (5 bases). The germline V gene has CDR1 MDHEN and CDR2 SYDVKM. This CDR3 comprises 12 residues. The CDR3 protein is CAGSRGNYGYTF. The CDR3 DNA reads as TGTGCCGGCAGTAGGGGAAACTATGGCTACACCTTC.

Of note for this clonotype: The junction shows a germline mismatch at one end, possibly a read error. The CDR3 loop is CASNLPMYRETQYF. As DNA, the CDR3 is TGTGCCAGCAATTTACCGATGTATCGAGAGACCCAGTACTTC. The chain links TRBV28 to TRBJ2-5; D uncertain. Germline lookup yields CDR1 MDHEN and CDR2 SYDVKM. CDR3 length: 14 amino acids. Full variable domain (outside the CDR3, taken from reference TRBV28 and TRBJ2-5): DVKVTQSSRYLVKRTGEKVFLECVQDMDHENMFWYRQDPGLGLRLIYFSYDVKMKEKGDIPEGYSVSREKKERFSLILESASTNQTSMYLCASNLPMYRETQYFGPGTRLLVL.

This clonotype was counted at least ten times. CDR3 amino acids: CASSHPDVNSPLHF. As DNA, the CDR3 is TGCGCCAGCAGCCATCCGGATGTTAATTCACCCCTCCACTTT. The rearrangement uses TRBV4-1 and TRBJ1-6; no firm D call. Between the trimmed V and J ends, which lost 3 bases and 6 bases, there was a span of 9 bases. The CDR3 is made up of 14 amino acids. Germline V lookup: CDR1 MGHRA, CDR2 YSYEKL.

This rearrangement joins TRBV2 to TRBJ2-6; TRBD2 agrees at 8 bases. The J segment lost 2 bases and the V segment lost 4 bases, leaving 7 bases of the junction unmatched. This CDR3 has 17 residues. Germline V gives CDR1 SNHLY, CDR2 FYNNEI. The CDR3 region is CASSGVRGVAGANVLTF. CDR3 bases: TGTGCCAGCAGTGGGGTGCGGGGGGTGGCTGGGGCCAACGTCCTGACTTTC.

This clonotype was counted at least ten times. This chain uses TRBV14 with TRBJ1-2; D ambiguous. CDR1 SGHDN and CDR2 FVKESK come from the germline V gene. This CDR3 is built from 13 residues. Trimming took 1 base from V and 5 from J, leaving 8 bases between them. The CDR3 spells CASSQGYRYGYTF. The DNA of the CDR3 is TGTGCCAGCAGCCAAGGATACAGATATGGCTACACCTTC.

This clonotype has a count of ten or more. The chain combines TRBV7-2 with TRBJ2-3; 7 nucleotides agree with TRBD2. CDR1 and CDR2 (germline): SGHTA, FQGNSA. The CDR3 runs to 15 residues. V shed 2 bases, J shed 0 bases, and the junction held 2 bases outside the gene matches. CDR3 sequence: CASSLRSGSTDTQYF. CDR3 sequence (DNA): TGTGCCAGCAGCTTACGTAGCGGGAGCACAGATACGCAGTATTTT.

This clonotype was counted ten times or more. The genes are TRBV15 and TRBJ2-1, with 7 bases fitting TRBD1. The V gene's germline CDR1 is LNHNV and CDR2 YYDKDF (reference sequence). The CDR3 is 16 amino acids. V lost 5 bases and J lost 1; bases outside the gene matches: 8. DNA for the CDR3: TGTGCCACCAGCCCCAAGGGGGCGCGGTCCTACAATGAGCAGTTCTTC. Its protein is CATSPKGARSYNEQFF.

Regarding this clonotype: This likely comes from a read error, as the CDR3 has no conserved phenylalanine or tryptophan at its end. The chain uses TRBV9 and TRBJ2-5; D tentatively fits TRBD1 or TRBD2 (6 bases each). Germline CDR1 reads SGDLS; CDR2 reads YYNGEE. V was cut by 0 bases and J by 4 bases, with 10 bases left in between. This CDR3 spans 14 amino acids. The CDR3 spells CASSVGGGRETQYS. The CDR3 DNA reads as TGTGCCAGCAGCGTAGGAGGGGGGCGAGAGACCCAGTACTCC.

Comments on this clonotype: This sequence may be a read error, since a much larger clone differs from it by one base. The chain couples TRBV6-1 to TRBJ2-1, with TRBD1 as a possible D gene (5 bases). Germline V lookup: CDR1 MNHNS, CDR2 SASEGT. CDR3 size: 14 residues. CDR3 nucleotides: TGTGCCGGCAGTGTAGGGGCCGTCCACAATGAGCAGTTCTTC. Translating gives CAGSVGAVHNEQFF.

This clonotype was detected many times. This sequence joins TRBV5-1 and TRBJ1-3; D perhaps matches TRBD1 (5 bases). The germline CDR1 and CDR2 sequences are SGHRS and YFSETQ. The V end was cut by 0 bases, the J end by 4 bases, with 14 bases between. CDR3 size: 16 residues. The CDR3 region is CASSLEGTPTGNTIYF. The CDR3 coding sequence is TGCGCCAGCAGCTTGGAAGGGACGCCGACCGGAAACACCATATATTTT.

Comments on this clonotype: One junction end does not reproduce the germline sequence, and a read error may be involved. V usage is TRBV10-2 and J usage is TRBJ1-6; TRBD1 aligns across 8 bases. The CDR3 contains 16 residues. Germline V lookup: CDR1 WSHSY, CDR2 SAAADI. The CDR3 protein is CGSSGAGTGDNSPLHF. Here the CDR3 DNA reads TGCGGCAGCAGTGGTGCCGGGACAGGAGATAATTCACCCCTCCACTTT.

This clonotype was recorded a few times. The chain joins TRBV5-4 to TRBJ2-5; no clear D. Germline V gene lookup returns CDR1 SGHNT and CDR2 YYREEE (reference sequence). This CDR3 region has 13 residues. Trimming removed 4 bases at V and 5 bases at J, with 12 bases between. CDR3: CASSTFAMETQYF. In DNA form, the CDR3 reads TGTGCCAGCAGCACCTTCGCGATGGAGACCCAGTACTTC. Looking up the rest from reference TRBV5-4 and TRBJ2-5 gives the full variable domain: ETGVTQSPTHLIKTRGQQVTLRCSSQSGHNTVSWYQQALGQGPQFIFQYYREEENGRGNFPPRFSGLQFPNYSSELNVNALELDDSALYLCASSTFAMETQYFGPGTRLLVL.

In this sample, this clonotype turned up many times. The chain couples TRBV20-1 to TRBJ2-2; D is possibly TRBD1 (5 bases). The length of the CDR3 is 14 residues. CDR1 is DFQATT, CDR2 SNEGSKA, per germline (reference sequence). The CDR3 reads CSARRGTNTGELFF. The CDR3 DNA is TGCAGCGCTCGTAGGGGCACGAACACCGGGGAGCTGTTTTTT.

With regard to this clonotype: A much larger clone lies one base from this, so it may be a read error. J is TRBJ2-7 and V is TRBV6-5, with TRBD1 as a possible D gene (6 bases). The CDR3 has 15 residues. Germline CDR1 and CDR2: MNHEY and SVGAGI. V shed 5 bases and J shed 4 bases, with 18 bases lying between them. CDR3 region: CASSGRTAAPYEQYF. DNA for the CDR3: TGTGCCAGCAGTGGCAGGACAGCTGCGCCTTACGAGCAGTACTTC.

This clonotype was picked up many times. The chain links TRBV11-3 to TRBJ2-7; TRBD1 matches 12 bases. Germline CDR1 SGHNT, CDR2 YENEEA. There are 15 residues in the CDR3. With 1 base clipped from V and 5 bases from J, the junction kept 3 bases outside the gene matches. The CDR3 region is CASSLGRDRGHEQYF. In DNA form, the CDR3 reads TGTGCCAGCAGCTTAGGACGGGACAGGGGGCACGAGCAGTACTTC.